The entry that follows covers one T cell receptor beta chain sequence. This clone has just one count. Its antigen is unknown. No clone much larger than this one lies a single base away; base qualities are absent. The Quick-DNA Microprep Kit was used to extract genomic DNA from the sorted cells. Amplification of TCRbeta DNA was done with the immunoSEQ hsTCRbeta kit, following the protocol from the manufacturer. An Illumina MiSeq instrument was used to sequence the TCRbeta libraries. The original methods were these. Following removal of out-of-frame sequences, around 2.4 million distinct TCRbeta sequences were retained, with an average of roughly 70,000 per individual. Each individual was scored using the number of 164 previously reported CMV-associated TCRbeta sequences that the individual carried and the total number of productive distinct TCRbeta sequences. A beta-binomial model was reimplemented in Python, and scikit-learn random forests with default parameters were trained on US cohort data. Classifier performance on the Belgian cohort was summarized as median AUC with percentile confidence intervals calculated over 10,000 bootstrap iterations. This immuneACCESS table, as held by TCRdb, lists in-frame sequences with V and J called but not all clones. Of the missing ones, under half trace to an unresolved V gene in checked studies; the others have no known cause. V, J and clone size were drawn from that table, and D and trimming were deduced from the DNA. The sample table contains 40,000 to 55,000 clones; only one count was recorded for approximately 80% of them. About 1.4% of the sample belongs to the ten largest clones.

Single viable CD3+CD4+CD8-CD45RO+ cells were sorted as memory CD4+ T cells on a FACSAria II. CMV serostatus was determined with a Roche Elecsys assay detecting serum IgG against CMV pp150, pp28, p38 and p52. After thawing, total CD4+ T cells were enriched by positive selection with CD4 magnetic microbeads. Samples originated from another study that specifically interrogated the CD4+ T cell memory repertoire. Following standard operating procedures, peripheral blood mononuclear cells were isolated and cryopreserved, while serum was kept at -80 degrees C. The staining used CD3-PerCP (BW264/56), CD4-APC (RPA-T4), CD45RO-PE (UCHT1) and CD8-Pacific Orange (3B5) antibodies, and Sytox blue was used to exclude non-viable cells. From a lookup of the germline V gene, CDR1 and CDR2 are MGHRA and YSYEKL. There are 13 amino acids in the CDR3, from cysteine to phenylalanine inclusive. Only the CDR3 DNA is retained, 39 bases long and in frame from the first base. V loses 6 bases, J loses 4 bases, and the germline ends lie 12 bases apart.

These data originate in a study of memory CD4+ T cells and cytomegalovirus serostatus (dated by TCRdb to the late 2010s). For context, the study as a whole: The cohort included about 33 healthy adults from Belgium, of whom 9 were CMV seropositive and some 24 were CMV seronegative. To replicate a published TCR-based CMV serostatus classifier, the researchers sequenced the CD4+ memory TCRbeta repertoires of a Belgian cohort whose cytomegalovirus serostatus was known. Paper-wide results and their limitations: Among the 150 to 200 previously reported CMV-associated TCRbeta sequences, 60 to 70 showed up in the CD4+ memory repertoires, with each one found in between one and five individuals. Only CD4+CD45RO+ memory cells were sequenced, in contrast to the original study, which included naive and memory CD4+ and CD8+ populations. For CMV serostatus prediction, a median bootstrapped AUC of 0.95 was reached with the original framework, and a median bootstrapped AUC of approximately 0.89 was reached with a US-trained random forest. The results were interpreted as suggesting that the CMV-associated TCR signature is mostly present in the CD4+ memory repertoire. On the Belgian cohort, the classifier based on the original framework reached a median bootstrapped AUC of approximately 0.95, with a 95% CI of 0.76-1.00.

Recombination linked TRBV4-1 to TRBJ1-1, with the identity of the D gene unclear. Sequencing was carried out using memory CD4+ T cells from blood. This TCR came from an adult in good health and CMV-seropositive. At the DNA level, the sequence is TGCGCCAGCAGTCTAAAGCGGGGCACTGAAGCTTTCTTT. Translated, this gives CASSLKRGTEAFF.